What follows is one TCR beta chain and its context. The data originate from a study of blood T cell repertoires in COVID-19. The wider study: Samples came from the United States, Italy and Spain, spanning acute and convalescent COVID-19.

This CDR3 has 15 amino acids. V dropped 5 bases and J dropped 1 base, with 14 bases sitting between them. In germline, CDR1 is MGHDK, CDR2 SYGVNS. Per the authors' pipeline: Nucleated cell counts were estimated from reference gene primer amplification. Clones were read by immunoSEQ multiplex PCR, and TCRdb kept only the in-frame ones, dropping some. From that table come the V and J calls and clone size; the DNA was used to work out D and trimming. The sample yields tens of thousands of clones, around 90% seen once. The clonotype was recovered from a middle-aged woman with acute or convalescent COVID-19. The chain is built from TRBV25-1 and TRBJ1-1; D not certain. Sequencing input: peripheral blood. CDR3 in amino acids: CASSKPWEGNTEAFF. CDR3 bases: TGTGCCAGCAGTAAACCCTGGGAGGGGAACACTGAAGCTTTCTTT.